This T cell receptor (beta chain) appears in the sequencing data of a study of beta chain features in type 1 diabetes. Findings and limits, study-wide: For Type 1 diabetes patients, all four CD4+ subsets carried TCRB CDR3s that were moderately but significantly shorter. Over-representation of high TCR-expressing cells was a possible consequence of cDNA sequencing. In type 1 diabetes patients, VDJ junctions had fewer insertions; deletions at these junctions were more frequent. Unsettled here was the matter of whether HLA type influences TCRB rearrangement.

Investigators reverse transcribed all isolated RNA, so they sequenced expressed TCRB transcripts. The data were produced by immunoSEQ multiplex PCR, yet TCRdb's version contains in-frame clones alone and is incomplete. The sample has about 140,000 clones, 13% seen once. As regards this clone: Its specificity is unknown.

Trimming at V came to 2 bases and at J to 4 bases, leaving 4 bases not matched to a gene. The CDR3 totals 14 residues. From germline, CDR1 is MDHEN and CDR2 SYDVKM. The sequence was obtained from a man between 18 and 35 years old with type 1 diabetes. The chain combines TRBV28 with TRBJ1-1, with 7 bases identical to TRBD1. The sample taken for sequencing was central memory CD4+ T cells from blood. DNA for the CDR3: TGTGCCAGCAGTTTAGGGACAGAGACCACTGAAGCTTTCTTT. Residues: CASSLGTETTEAFF.